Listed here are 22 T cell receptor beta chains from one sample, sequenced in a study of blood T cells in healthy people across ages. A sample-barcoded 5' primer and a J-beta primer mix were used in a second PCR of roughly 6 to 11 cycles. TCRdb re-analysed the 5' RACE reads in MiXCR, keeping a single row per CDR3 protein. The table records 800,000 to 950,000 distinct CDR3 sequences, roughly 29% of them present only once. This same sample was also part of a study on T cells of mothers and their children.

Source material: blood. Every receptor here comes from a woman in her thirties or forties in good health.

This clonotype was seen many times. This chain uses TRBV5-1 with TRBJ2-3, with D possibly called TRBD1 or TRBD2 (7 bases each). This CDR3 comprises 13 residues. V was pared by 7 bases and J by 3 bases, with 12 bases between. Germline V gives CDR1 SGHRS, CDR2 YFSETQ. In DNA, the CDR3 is TGCGCCAGCTTCCAGGGGGGGACAGATACGCAGTATTTT. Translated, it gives CASFQGGTDTQYF.

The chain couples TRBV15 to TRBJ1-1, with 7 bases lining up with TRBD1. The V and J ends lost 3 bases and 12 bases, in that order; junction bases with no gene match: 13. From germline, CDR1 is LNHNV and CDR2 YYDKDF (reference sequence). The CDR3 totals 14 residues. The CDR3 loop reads CATSSRDDRDLPFF. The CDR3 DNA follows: TGTGCCACCAGCAGCAGAGACGACAGGGACCTGCCTTTCTTT.

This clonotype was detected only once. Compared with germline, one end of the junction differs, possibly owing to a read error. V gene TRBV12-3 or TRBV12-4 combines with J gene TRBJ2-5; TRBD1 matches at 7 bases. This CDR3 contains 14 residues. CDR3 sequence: CTSSPNRGQETQYF. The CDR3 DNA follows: TGTACCAGCAGTCCAAACAGGGGTCAAGAGACCCAGTACTTC.

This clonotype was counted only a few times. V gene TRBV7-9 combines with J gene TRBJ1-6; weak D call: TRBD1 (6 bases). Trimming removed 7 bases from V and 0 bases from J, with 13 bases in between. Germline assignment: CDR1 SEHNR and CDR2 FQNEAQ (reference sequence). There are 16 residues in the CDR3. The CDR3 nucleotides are TGTGCCAGCATGGTAGGGGGACGCTCCTATAATTCACCCCTCCACTTT. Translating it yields CASMVGGRSYNSPLHF.

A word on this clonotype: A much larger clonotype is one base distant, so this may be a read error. CDR3 coding DNA: TGTGCCAGCAGTACATCCGGGCCGGCGGGGGAGACCCAGTTCTTC. Encoded protein: CASSTSGPAGETQFF. The rearrangement uses TRBV6-5 and TRBJ2-1; TRBD2 matches at 7 bases. From germline, CDR1 is MNHEY and CDR2 SVGAGI. This CDR3 comprises 15 residues. Unmatched junction bases numbered 17, after V lost 5 bases and J lost 13 bases.

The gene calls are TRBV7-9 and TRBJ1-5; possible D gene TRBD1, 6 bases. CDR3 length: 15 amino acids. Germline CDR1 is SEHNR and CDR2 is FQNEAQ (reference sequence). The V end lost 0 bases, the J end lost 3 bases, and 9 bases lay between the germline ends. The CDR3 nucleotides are TGTGCCAGCAGCTTAGCGTCGGGGGCCAATCAGCCCCAGCATTTT. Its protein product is CASSLASGANQPQHF.

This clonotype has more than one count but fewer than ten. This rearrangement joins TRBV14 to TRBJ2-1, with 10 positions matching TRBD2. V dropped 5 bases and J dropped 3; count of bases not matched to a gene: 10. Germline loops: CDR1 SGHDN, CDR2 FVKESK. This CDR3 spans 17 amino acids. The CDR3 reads CASSGRGSGGRYNEQFF. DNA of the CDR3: TGTGCCAGCAGCGGCCGGGGTAGCGGGGGGCGCTACAATGAGCAGTTCTTC. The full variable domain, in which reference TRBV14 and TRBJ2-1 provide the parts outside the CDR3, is EAGVTQFPSHSVIEKGQTVTLRCDPISGHDNLYWYRRVMGKEIKFLLHFVKESKQDESGMPNNRFLAERTGGTYSTLKVQPAELEDSGVYFCASSGRGSGGRYNEQFFGPGTRLTVL.

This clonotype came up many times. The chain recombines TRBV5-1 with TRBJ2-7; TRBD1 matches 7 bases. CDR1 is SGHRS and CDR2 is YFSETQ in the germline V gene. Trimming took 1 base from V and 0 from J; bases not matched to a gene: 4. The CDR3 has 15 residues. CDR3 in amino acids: CASSLQTGSSYEQYF. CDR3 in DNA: TGCGCCAGCAGCTTGCAGACAGGGAGCTCCTACGAGCAGTACTTC.

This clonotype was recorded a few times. DNA for the CDR3: TGTGCCAGCAGCGGAACAGGAGGCTTCACTGAAGCTTTCTTT. This sequence encodes CASSGTGGFTEAFF. The genes are TRBV7-3 and TRBJ1-1, with D possibly TRBD1 on 5 matching bases. V was clipped by 5 bases and J by 4 bases, with 14 bases between them. Germline V gene data show CDR1 as SGHTA and CDR2 as FQGTGA. The CDR3 is 14 amino acids.

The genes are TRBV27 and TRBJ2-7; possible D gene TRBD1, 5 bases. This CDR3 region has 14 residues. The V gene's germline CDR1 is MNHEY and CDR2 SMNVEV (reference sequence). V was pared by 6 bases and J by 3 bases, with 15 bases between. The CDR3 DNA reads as TGTGCCAGCAGCCTCCAAGGGGCCAACTACGAGCAGTACTTC. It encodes CASSLQGANYEQYF.

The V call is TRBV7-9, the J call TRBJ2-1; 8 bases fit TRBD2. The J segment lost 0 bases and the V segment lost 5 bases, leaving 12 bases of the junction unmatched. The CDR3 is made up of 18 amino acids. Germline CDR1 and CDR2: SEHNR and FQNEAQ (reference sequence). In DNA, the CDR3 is TGTGCCAGCAGCGCCCCTCTTCGCGGGGGGAGCTCCTACAATGAGCAGTTCTTC. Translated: CASSAPLRGGSSYNEQFF.

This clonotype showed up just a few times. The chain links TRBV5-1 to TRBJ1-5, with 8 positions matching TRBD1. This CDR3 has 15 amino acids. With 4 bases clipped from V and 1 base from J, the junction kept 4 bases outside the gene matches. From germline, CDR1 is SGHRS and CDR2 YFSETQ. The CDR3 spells CASSPGQASNQPQHF. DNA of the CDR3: TGCGCCAGCAGCCCGGGACAGGCGAGCAATCAGCCCCAGCATTTT.

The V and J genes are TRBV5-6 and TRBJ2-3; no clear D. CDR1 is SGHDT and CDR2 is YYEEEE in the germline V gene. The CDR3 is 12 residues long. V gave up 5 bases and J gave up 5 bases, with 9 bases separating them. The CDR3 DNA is TGTGCCAGCAGTCGGAGACGAGATACGCAGTATTTT. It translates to CASSRRRDTQYF.

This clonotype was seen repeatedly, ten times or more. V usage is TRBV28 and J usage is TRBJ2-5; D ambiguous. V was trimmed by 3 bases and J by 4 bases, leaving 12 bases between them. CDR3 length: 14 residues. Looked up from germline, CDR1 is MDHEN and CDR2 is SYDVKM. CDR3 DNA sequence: TGTGCCAGCAGTTTTCTGGAACGACGAGAGACCCAGTACTTC. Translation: CASSFLERRETQYF.

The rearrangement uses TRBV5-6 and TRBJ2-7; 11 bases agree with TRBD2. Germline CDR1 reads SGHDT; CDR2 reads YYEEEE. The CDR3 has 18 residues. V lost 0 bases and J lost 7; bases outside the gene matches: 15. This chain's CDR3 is CASSLGASGGIGYNEQYF. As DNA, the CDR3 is TGTGCCAGCAGCTTGGGGGCTAGCGGGGGGATTGGGTACAATGAGCAGTACTTC.

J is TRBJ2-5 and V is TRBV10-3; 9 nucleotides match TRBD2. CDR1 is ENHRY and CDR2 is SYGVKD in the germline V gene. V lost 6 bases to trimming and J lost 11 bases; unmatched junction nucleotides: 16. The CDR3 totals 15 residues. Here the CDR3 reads CAIRDSGGTEDEQYF. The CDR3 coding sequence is TGTGCCATCAGAGATAGCGGGGGCACCGAGGATGAGCAGTACTTC.

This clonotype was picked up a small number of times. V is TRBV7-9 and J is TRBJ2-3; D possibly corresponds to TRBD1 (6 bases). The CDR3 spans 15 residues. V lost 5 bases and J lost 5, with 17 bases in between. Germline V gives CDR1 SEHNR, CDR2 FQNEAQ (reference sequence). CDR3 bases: TGTGCCAGCAGCCAAACACAGGGAATCGTAGATACGCAGTATTTT. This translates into CASSQTQGIVDTQYF.

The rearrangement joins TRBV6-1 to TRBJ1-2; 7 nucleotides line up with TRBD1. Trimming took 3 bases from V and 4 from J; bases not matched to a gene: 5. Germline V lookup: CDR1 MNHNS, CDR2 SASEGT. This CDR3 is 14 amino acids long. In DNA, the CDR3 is TGTGCCAGCAGTGATCGACAGGGAACCTATGGCTACACCTTC. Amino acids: CASSDRQGTYGYTF.

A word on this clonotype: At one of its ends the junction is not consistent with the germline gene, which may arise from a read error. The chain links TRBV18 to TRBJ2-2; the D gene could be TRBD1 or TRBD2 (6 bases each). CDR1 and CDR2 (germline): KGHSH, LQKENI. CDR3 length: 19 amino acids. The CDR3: CANSPRDTRTAPNTGELFF. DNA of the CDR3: TGTGCCAACTCACCGCGGGACACCCGAACGGCACCGAACACCGGGGAGCTGTTTTTT.

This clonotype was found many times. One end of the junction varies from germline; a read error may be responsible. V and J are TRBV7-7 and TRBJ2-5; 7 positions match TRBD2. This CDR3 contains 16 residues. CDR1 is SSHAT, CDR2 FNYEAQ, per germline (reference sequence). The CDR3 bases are TGTGCTAGCAGCCCCGGGGTTGGCGGGGGAGGAGAGACCCAGTACTTC. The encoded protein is CASSPGVGGGGETQYF.

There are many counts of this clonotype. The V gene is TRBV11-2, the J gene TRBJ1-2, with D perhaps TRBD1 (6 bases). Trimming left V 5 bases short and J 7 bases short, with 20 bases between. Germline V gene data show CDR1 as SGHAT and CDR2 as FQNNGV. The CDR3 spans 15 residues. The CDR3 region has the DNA TGTGCCAGCAGCCCTCCGGGGGCGCAAGTTGGTGGCTACACCTTC. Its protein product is CASSPPGAQVGGYTF. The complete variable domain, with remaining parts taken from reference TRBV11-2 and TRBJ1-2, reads EAGVAQSPRYKIIEKRQSVAFWCNPISGHATLYWYQQILGQGPKLLIQFQNNGVVDDSQLPKDRFSAERLKGVDSTLKIQPAKLEDSAVYLCASSPPGAQVGGYTFGSGTRLTVV.

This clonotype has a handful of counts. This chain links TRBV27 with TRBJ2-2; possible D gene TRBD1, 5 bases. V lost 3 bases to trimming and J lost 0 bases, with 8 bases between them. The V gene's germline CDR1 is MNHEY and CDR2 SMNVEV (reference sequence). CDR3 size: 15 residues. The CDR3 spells CASSFGHPNTGELFF. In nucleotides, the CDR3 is TGTGCCAGCAGTTTCGGACATCCGAACACCGGGGAGCTGTTTTTT.